The T cell receptor (beta chain) described here comes from a study of regulatory T cells in long-lasting Graves disease. Details on this clonotype: As yet, its antigen is unknown.

Study-level findings and limits: The sample size was small, and this may have reduced accuracy.

The time point denotes: newly diagnosed GD, antithyroid drugs for less than 3 months. The TCR library was prepared using RNA isolated from PBMCs. The CDR3 runs to 15 residues. V gave up 3 bases and J gave up 1 base; unmatched junction bases: 5. From germline, CDR1 is SGHTA and CDR2 FQGTGA. Both iRepertoire HTBI primers and Arm-PCR of CDR3 regions were used to build the TCR beta libraries. TCRdb fed the multiplex PCR reads into MiXCR, producing one record per CDR3 protein. The data hold fewer than 550,000 distinct CDR3 sequences, with about 16% observed a single time. Separately, the same data were catalogued under a study of T cells in Graves' hyperthyroidism and ophthalmopathy.

The chain employs TRBV7-3 and TRBJ1-1; 7 bases map to TRBD1. The sequence came from a woman aged 35-65 years with Graves disease. This specimen was peripheral blood mononuclear cells (PBMCs), taken at new diagnosis, from a patient treated with antithyroid drugs. The CDR3: CASSFSGTANTEAFF. DNA for the CDR3: TGTGCCAGCAGCTTTTCCGGGACAGCGAACACTGAAGCTTTCTTT.